This TCR beta chain was retrieved from a study of regulatory T cells in long-lasting Graves disease. Study context: Over 5 years of antithyroid drugs with positive TSH receptor antibodies was taken to mean persistent Graves' disease. Findings of the study overall: Lower TCR diversity was seen in persistent Graves' patients than in newly diagnosed ones. Segments TRBV28, TRBJ1-2 and TRBJ2-5 showed preferential usage in persistent disease.

The authors built TCR beta libraries using iRepertoire HTBI primers and Arm-PCR of CDR3 regions. TCRdb redid the calling of the multiplex PCR reads with MiXCR, one entry per CDR3 protein. The sample holds hundreds of thousands of distinct CDR3 sequences, about 30% seen once. Per germline, CDR1 LNHDA and CDR2 SQIVND (reference sequence). This CDR3 has 11 residues. The germline V and J ends were trimmed by 10 bases and 1 base, with 8 bases remaining between them. Sample time point: persistent/refractory GD, antithyroid drugs over 5 years with positive TRAb. Following extraction of RNA from PBMCs, that RNA was used to make the TCR library. An endocrinology unit in Xi'an, China, supplied the patients. In this sample, this clonotype turned up a few times. Antigen specificity is unknown.

The chain recombines TRBV19 with TRBJ2-7; D ambiguous. This TCR was sampled from a female donor with Graves disease. Sequenced material: peripheral blood mononuclear cells (PBMCs), taken when the disease was refractory, from a patient treated with antithyroid drugs. The CDR3, as DNA: TGTGCCACCTGCGATTCCTACGAGCAGTACTTC. It translates to CATCDSYEQYF.